This T cell receptor beta chain was identified in a study of shared clonotypes between healthy human individuals. Findings and limits, study-wide: In having few donors, the study represented limited genetic and exposure-history diversity.

Profiling relied on immunoSEQ multiplex PCR, and the TCRdb table lists in-frame clones only, not all of them. The table shows about 710,000 clones, with around 73% occurring only once. Trimming pared 4 bases from V and 3 bases from J, leaving 1 base between. Germline lookup yields CDR1 LNHNV and CDR2 YYDKDF (reference sequence). The CDR3 has 11 residues. About this clone itself: Its antigen is undetermined.

The sequence came from a woman in her twenties or thirties in good health. This chain uses TRBV15 with TRBJ2-1; no definite D call. Specimen: memory CD4+ T cells sorted from blood. Subset in this sample: CD45RA-negative fraction. CDR3 DNA sequence: TGTGCCACCAGCAACTACAATGAGCAGTTCTTC. Its protein product is CATSNYNEQFF.